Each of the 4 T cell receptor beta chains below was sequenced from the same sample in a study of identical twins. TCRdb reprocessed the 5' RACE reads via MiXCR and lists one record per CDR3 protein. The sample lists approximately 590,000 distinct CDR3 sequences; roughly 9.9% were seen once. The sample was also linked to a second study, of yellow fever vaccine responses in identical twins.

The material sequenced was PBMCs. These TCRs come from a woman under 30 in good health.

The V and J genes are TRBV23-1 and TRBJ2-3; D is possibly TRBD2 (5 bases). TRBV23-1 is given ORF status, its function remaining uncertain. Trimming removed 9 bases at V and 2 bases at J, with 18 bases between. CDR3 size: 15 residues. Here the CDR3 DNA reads TGCGCCAGGACGAGGTCCGGACTTCACACAGATACGCAGTATTTT. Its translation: CARTRSGLHTDTQYF.

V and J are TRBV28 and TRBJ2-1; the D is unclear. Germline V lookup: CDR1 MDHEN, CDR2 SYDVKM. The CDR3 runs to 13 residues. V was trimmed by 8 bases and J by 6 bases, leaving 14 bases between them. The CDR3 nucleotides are TGTGCCAGCGGTCTCACCTCTCGCAATGAGCAGTTCTTC. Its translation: CASGLTSRNEQFF.

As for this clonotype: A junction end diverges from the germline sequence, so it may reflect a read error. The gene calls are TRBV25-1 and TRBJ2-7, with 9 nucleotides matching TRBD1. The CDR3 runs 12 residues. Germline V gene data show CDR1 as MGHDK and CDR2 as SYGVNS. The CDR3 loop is CASSDGQGSWNF. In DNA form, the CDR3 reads TGTGCCAGCAGTGATGGACAGGGGTCCTGGAACTTC.

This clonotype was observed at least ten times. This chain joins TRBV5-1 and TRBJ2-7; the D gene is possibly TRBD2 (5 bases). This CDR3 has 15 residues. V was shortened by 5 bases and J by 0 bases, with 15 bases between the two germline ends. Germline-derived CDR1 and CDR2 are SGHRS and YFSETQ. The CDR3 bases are TGCGCCAGCAGTTTTGGACTCCCCGGCTCCTACGAGCAGTACTTC. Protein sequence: CASSFGLPGSYEQYF.